This T cell receptor (beta chain) was captured in a study of blood T cell repertoires in COVID-19. At the level of the study: Sites in the United States, Italy and Spain provided acute and convalescent COVID-19 samples. Nucleic acid was either cDNA or gDNA, and it came from T cells, B-cell-depleted T cells, or PBMCs.

Per the study methods: Reference gene primer amplification in the assay estimated nucleated cell counts. Produced via immunoSEQ multiplex PCR; TCRdb's table is partial and in-frame only. From that table come the V and J calls and clone size; the DNA was used to work out D and trimming. The table lists 90,000 to 100,000 clones, approximately 85% of them singletons, with roughly 12% in the top ten. V was trimmed by 7 bases and J by 4 bases, leaving 13 bases between them. The CDR3 covers 13 residues. From germline, CDR1 is MNHEY and CDR2 SVGAGI. This chain connects TRBV6-5 to TRBJ1-1; maybe TRBD1 (5 bases). The TCR comes from a human donor in a cohort sampled during active COVID-19. The sample comprised peripheral blood. In nucleotides, the CDR3 is TGTGCCAGCACACAGGAGATAGGCACTGAAGCTTTCTTT. Encoded protein: CASTQEIGTEAFF.